The TCR beta chain under discussion was sequenced for a study of regulatory T cells in long-lasting Graves disease. Regarding the study as a whole: Persistent disease favored TRBV28, TRBJ1-2 and TRBJ2-5.

Time point indicated: persistent/refractory GD, antithyroid drugs over 5 years with positive TRAb. The TCR library used RNA extracted from PBMCs. With EDTA tubes as the receptacles, about 9.2 milliliters of peripheral blood were drawn. The table lists this clonotype with many counts. Its antigen is as yet unknown. With V trimmed by 1 base and J by 4 bases, 10 bases remained unmatched. This CDR3 comprises 16 residues. The V gene's germline CDR1 is DFQATT and CDR2 SNEGSKA (reference sequence). Assembly of TCR beta libraries relied on iRepertoire HTBI primers together with Arm-PCR of CDR3 regions. TCRdb reprocessed the multiplex PCR reads with MiXCR, giving one entry per CDR3 protein. The sample includes a few hundred thousand distinct CDR3 sequences, roughly a quarter of them seen just once.

The receptor's source is a female donor with Graves disease. V usage is TRBV20-1 and J usage is TRBJ2-5, with 9 bases lining up with TRBD1. The material was peripheral blood mononuclear cells (PBMCs), obtained when the disease was refractory, from a patient treated with antithyroid drugs. CDR3 amino acids: CSARGLNRGQRETQYF. The CDR3, as DNA: TGCAGTGCTAGAGGACTAAACAGGGGGCAGAGAGAGACCCAGTACTTC.